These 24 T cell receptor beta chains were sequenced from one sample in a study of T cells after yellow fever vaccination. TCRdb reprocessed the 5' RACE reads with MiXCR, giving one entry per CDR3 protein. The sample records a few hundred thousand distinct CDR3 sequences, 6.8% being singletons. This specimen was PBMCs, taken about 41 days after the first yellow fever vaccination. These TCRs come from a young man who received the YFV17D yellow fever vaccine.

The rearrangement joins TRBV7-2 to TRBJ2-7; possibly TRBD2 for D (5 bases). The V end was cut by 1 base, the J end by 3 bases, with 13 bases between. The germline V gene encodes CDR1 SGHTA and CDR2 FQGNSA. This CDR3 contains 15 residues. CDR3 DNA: TGTGCCAGCAGCTTAGAGGGTAGCGCGAACTACGAGCAGTACTTC. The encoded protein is CASSLEGSANYEQYF.

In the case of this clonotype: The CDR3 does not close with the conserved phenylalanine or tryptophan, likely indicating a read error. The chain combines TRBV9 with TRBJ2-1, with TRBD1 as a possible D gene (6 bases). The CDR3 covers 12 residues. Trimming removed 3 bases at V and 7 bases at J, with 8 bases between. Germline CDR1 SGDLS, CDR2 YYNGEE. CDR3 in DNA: TGTGCCAGCAGCGCACAGGGAAATGAGCAGTTCATC. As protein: CASSAQGNEQFI.

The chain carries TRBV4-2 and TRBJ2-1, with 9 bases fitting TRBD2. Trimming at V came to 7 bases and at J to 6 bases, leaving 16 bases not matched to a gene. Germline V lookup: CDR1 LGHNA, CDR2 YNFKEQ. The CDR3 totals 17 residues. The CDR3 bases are TGTGCCAGCACCTGGGTCGCGGGGGGGCCCGTCTTCAATGAGCAGTTCTTC. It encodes CASTWVAGGPVFNEQFF.

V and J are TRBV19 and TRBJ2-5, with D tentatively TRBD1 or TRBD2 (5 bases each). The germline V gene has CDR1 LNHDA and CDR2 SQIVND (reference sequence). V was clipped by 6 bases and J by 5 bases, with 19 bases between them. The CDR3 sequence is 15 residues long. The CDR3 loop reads CASRTFFAEGETQYF. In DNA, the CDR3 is TGTGCCAGTAGGACCTTTTTCGCAGAGGGGGAGACCCAGTACTTC.

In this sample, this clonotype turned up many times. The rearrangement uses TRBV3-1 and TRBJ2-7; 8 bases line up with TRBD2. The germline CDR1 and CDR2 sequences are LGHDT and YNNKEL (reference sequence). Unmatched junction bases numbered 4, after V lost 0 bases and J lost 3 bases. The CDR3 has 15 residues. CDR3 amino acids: CASSQDPGTSYEQYF. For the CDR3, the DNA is TGTGCCAGCAGCCAAGATCCCGGGACTAGCTACGAGCAGTACTTC.

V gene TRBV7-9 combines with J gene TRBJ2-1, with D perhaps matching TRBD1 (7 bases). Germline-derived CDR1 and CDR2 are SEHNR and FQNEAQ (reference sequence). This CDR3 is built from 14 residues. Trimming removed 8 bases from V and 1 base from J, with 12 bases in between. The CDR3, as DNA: TGTGCCAGCGGGGGGACAGAGTCCTACAATGAGCAGTTCTTC. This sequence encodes CASGGTESYNEQFF.

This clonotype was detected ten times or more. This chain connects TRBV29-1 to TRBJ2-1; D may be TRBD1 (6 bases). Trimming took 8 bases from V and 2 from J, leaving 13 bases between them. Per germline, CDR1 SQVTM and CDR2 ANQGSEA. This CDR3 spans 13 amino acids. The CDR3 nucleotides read TGCAGCCTTAGGACAGACCCCTACAATGAGCAGTTCTTC. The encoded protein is CSLRTDPYNEQFF.

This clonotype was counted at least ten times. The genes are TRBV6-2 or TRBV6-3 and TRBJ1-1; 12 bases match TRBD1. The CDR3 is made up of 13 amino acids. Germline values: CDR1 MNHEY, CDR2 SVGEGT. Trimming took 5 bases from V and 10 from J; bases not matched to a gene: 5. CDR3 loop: CASSGRDRGPAFF. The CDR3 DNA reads TGTGCCAGCAGTGGCCGGGACAGGGGGCCAGCTTTCTTT.

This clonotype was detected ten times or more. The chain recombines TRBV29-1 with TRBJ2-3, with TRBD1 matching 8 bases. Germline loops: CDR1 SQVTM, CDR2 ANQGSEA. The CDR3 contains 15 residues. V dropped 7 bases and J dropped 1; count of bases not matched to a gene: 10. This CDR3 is CSATTPTGGTDTQYF. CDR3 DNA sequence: TGCAGCGCCACGACCCCGACAGGGGGCACAGATACGCAGTATTTT.

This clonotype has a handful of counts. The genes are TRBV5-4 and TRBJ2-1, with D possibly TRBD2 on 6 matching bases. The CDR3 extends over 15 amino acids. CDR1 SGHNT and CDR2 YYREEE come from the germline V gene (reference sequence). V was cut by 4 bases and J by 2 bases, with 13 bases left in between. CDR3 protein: CASSESGRTYNEQFF. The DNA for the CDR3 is TGTGCCAGCAGCGAAAGCGGGCGGACCTACAATGAGCAGTTCTTC.

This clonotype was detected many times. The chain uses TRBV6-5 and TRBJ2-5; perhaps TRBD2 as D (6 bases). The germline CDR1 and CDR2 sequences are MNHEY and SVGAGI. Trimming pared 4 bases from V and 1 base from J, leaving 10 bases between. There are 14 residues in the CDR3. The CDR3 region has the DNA TGTGCCAGCAGTTTTGGGACTTCCCAAGAGACCCAGTACTTC. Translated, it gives CASSFGTSQETQYF.

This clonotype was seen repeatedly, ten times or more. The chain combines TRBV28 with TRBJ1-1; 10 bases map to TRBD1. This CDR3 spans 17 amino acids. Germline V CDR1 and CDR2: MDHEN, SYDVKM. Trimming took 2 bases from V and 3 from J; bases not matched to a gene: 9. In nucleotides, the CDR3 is TGTGCCAGCAGTTTACCGATCCGGACAGGGGGTTACACTGAAGCTTTCTTT. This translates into CASSLPIRTGGYTEAFF.

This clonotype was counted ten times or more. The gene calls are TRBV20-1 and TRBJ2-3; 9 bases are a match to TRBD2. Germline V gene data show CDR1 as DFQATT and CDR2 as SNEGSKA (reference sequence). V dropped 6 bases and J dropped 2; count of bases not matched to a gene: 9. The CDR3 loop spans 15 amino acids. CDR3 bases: TGCAGTGCCCGCGGGGGGGGGAAGGACACAGATACGCAGTATTTT. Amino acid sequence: CSARGGGKDTDTQYF.

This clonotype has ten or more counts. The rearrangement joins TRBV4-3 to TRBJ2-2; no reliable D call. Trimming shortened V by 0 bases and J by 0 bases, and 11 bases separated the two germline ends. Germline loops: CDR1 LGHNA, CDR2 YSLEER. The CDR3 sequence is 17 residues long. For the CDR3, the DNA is TGCGCCAGCAGCCAAGATTCCCCAGCCTCGAACACCGGGGAGCTGTTTTTT. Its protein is CASSQDSPASNTGELFF.

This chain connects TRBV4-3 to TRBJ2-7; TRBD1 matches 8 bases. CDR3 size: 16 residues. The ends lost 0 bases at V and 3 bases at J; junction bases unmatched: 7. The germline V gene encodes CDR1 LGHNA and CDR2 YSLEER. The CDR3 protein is CASSQDHQGAVYEQYF. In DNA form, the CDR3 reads TGCGCCAGCAGCCAAGATCACCAGGGGGCTGTCTACGAGCAGTACTTC.

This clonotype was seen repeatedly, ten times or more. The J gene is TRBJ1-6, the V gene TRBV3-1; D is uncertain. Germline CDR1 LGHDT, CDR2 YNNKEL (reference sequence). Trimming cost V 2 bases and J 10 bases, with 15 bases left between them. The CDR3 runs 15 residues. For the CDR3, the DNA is TGTGCCAGCAGCCAAAACGAAGGAGGAGGCTCACCCCTCCACTTT. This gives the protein CASSQNEGGGSPLHF. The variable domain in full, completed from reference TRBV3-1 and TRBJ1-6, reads DTAVSQTPKYLVTQMGNDKSIKCEQNLGHDTMYWYKQDSKKFLKIMFSYNNKELIINETVPNRFSPKSPDKAHLNLHINSLELGDSAVYFCASSQNEGGGSPLHFGNGTRLTVT.

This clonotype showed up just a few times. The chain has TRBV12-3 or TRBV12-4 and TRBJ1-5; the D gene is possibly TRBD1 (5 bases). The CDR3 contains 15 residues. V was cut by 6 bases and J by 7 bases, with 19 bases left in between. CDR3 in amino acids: CASSPRGSEGQPQHF. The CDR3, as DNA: TGTGCCAGCAGCCCTCGGGGCAGCGAGGGACAGCCCCAGCATTTT.

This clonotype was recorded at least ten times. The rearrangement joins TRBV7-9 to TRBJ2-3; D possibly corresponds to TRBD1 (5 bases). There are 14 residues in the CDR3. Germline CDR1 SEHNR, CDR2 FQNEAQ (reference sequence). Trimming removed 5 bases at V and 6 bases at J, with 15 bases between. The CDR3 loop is CASSPSFGADTQYF. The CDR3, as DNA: TGTGCCAGCAGCCCTTCGTTTGGGGCGGATACGCAGTATTTT.

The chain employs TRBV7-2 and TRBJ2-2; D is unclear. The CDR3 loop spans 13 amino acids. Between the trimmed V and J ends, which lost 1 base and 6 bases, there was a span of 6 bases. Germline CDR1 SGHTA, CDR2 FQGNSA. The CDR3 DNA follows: TGTGCCAGCAGCTTAGGGTCGGCCGGGGAGCTGTTTTTT. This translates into CASSLGSAGELFF.

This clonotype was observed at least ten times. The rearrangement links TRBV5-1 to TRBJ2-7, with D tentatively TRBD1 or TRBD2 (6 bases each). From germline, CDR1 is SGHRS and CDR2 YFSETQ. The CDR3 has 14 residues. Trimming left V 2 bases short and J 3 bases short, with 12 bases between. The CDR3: CASSLLGGLYEQYV. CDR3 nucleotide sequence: TGCGCCAGCAGCTTATTGGGGGGCCTCTACGAGCAGTACGTC.

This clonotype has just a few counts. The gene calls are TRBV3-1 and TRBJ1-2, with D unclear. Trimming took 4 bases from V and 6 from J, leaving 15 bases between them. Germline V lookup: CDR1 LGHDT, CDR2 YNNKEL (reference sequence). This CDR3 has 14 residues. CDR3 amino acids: CASSPSSLGDGYTF. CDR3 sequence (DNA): TGTGCCAGCAGCCCTTCAAGTCTCGGGGATGGCTACACCTTC. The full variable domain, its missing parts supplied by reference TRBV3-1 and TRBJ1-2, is DTAVSQTPKYLVTQMGNDKSIKCEQNLGHDTMYWYKQDSKKFLKIMFSYNNKELIINETVPNRFSPKSPDKAHLNLHINSLELGDSAVYFCASSPSSLGDGYTFGSGTRLTVV.

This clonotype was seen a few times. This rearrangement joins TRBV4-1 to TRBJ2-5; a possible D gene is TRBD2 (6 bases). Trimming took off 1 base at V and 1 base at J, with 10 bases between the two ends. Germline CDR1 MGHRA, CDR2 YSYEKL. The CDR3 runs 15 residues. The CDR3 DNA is TGCGCCAGCAGCCAAGCGTCACTAGCCCAAGAGACCCAGTACTTC. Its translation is CASSQASLAQETQYF.

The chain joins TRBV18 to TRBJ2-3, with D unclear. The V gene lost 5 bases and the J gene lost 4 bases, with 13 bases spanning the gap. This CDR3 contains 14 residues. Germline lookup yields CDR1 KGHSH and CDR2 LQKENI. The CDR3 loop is CASSGQPAADTQYF. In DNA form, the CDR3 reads TGTGCCAGCTCAGGCCAGCCCGCGGCAGATACGCAGTATTTT.

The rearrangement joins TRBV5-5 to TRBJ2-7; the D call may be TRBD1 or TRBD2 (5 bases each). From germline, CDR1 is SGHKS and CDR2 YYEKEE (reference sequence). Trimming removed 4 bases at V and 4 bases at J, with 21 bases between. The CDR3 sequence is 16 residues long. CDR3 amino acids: CASSPVGVAGRYEQYF. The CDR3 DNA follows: TGTGCCAGCAGCCCCGTGGGGGTAGCCGGTAGGTACGAGCAGTACTTC.